A single sample gave rise to the 20 T cell receptor beta chains below, sequenced in a study of cytomegalovirus exposure and HLA in healthy donors. Both 60 Vbeta primers and 13 Jbeta primers went into the PCR. Only in-frame clones appear in the TCRdb table, and some are missing; sequencing was by immunoSEQ multiplex PCR. Of 200,000 to 300,000 clones detected, approximately 84% appear once; the ten largest clones hold about 2%. The sample taken for sequencing was PBMCs. These receptors were taken from a woman aged 40 to 50 in good health and CMV-seropositive.

The chain recombines TRBV5-1 with TRBJ2-6; D is ambiguous. Germline loops: CDR1 SGHRS, CDR2 YFSETQ. With 3 bases removed from V and 4 bases from J, the gap between germline ends came to 8 bases. This CDR3 comprises 14 residues. The CDR3 DNA reads TGCGCCAGCAGCTCCGAGAGGGGGGCCAACGTCCTGACTTTC. Protein product: CASSSERGANVLTF.

The V and J genes are TRBV5-1 and TRBJ1-5, with 8 bases aligning to TRBD1. Germline values: CDR1 SGHRS, CDR2 YFSETQ. V lost 4 bases and J lost 5; bases outside the gene matches: 11. The CDR3 extends over 16 amino acids. The CDR3 nucleotides read TGCGCCAGCAGCACCGGACCGGGACAGGCTCATCAGCCCCAGCATTTT. The encoded protein is CASSTGPGQAHQPQHF.

The count of this clone is one. The V gene is TRBV2, the J gene TRBJ2-7; the match to TRBD1 covers 9 bases. V shed 5 bases and J 2 bases; nucleotides not matched to a gene: 1. Germline CDR1 SNHLY, CDR2 FYNNEI. This CDR3 spans 13 amino acids. CDR3 protein: CASSRTGAYEQYF. CDR3 nucleotides: TGTGCCAGCAGTAGGACAGGGGCCTACGAGCAGTACTTC. Supplemented by reference TRBV2 and TRBJ2-7, the full variable domain reads EPEVTQTPSHQVTQMGQEVILRCVPISNHLYFYWYRQILGQKVEFLVSFYNNEISEKSEIFDDQFSVERPDGSNFTLKIRSTKLEDSAMYFCASSRTGAYEQYFGPGTRLTVT.

The gene calls are TRBV7-2 and TRBJ2-3, with 11 bases lining up with TRBD2. The CDR3 covers 16 residues. The V segment lost 6 bases and the J segment 5 bases; nucleotides outside the gene matches: 10. The V gene's germline CDR1 is SGHTA and CDR2 FQGNSA. CDR3 DNA: TGTGCCAGCAGTCGTACTAGCGGGAGCGGGGGAGATACGCAGTATTTT. Its translation: CASSRTSGSGGDTQYF.

The rearrangement joins TRBV6-1 to TRBJ2-6, with TRBD1 as a possible D gene (6 bases). Per the germline V gene, CDR1 is MNHNS and CDR2 is SASEGT. The germline V and J ends were trimmed by 8 bases and 2 bases, with 10 bases remaining between them. The CDR3 has 14 residues. DNA of the CDR3: TGTGCCAGCGGAGAGGGGGCTGGGGCCAACGTCCTGACTTTC. This encodes CASGEGAGANVLTF.

The chain employs TRBV19 and TRBJ2-2, with TRBD2 identical over 10 bases. With 6 bases clipped from V and 4 bases from J, the junction kept 8 bases outside the gene matches. CDR1 and CDR2 (germline): LNHDA, SQIVND (reference sequence). The length of the CDR3 is 16 residues. CDR3 in amino acids: CASRPGTSVTTGELFF. In nucleotides, the CDR3 is TGTGCCAGTAGGCCCGGGACTAGCGTGACCACCGGGGAGCTGTTTTTT.

V usage is TRBV30 and J usage is TRBJ2-1, with D hard to call. Trimming removed 2 bases from V and 4 bases from J, with 9 bases in between. The CDR3 covers 13 residues. In germline, CDR1 is GTSNPN, CDR2 SVGIG (reference sequence). The CDR3 nucleotides are TGTGCCTGGAGTCCAAATAGTTACAATGAGCAGTTCTTC. It translates to CAWSPNSYNEQFF.

V usage is TRBV19 and J usage is TRBJ1-1, with a tentative D call TRBD1 (6 bases). The CDR3 has 15 residues. V was clipped by 1 base and J by 1 base, with 10 bases between them. CDR1 LNHDA and CDR2 SQIVND come from the germline V gene (reference sequence). CDR3 in amino acids: CASSIVEQGNTEAFF. The CDR3 DNA reads TGTGCCAGTAGTATAGTGGAACAGGGGAACACTGAAGCTTTCTTT. The variable domain in full, with the rest retrieved from reference TRBV19 and TRBJ1-1, is DGGITQSPKYLFRKEGQNVTLSCEQNLNHDAMYWYRQDPGQGLRLIYYSQIVNDFQKGDIAEGYSVSREKKESFPLTVTSAQKNPTAFYLCASSIVEQGNTEAFFGQGTRLTVV.

V gene TRBV7-3 combines with J gene TRBJ2-1; 15 bases match TRBD2. Germline CDR1 and CDR2: SGHTA and FQGTGA. The CDR3 extends over 16 amino acids. V lost 3 bases, J lost 7 bases, and 4 bases stayed unmatched. CDR3 DNA: TGTGCCAGCAGCTTTGGACTAGCGGGAGGGGAAAATGAGCAGTTCTTC. Protein: CASSFGLAGGENEQFF. Full variable domain (missing parts from reference TRBV7-3 and TRBJ2-1): GAGVSQTPSNKVTEKGKYVELRCDPISGHTALYWYRQSLGQGPEFLIYFQGTGAADDSGLPNDRFFAVRPEGSVSTLKIQRTERGDSAVYLCASSFGLAGGENEQFFGPGTRLTVL.

The chain uses TRBV19 and TRBJ2-1; TRBD2 aligns across 7 bases. Trimming took 5 bases from V and 2 from J; bases not matched to a gene: 6. Germline V lookup: CDR1 LNHDA, CDR2 SQIVND (reference sequence). This CDR3 has 15 residues. CDR3 loop: CASSLLADTYNEQFF. The CDR3 DNA follows: TGTGCCAGTAGTCTTCTAGCGGATACCTACAATGAGCAGTTCTTC.

The chain couples TRBV10-3 to TRBJ1-1; tentative D call: TRBD1 (5 bases). CDR1 is ENHRY and CDR2 is SYGVKD in the germline V gene. V was trimmed by 3 bases and J by 10 bases, leaving 15 bases between them. The CDR3 contains 13 residues. In DNA, the CDR3 is TGTGCCATCAGTGAAGCTCAGGGCATTGGAGCTTTCTTT. This translates into CAISEAQGIGAFF.

The chain is built from TRBV5-5 and TRBJ2-2; D is unclear. Germline-derived CDR1 and CDR2 are SGHKS and YYEKEE (reference sequence). The CDR3 has 15 amino acids. Trimming left V 4 bases short and J 3 bases short, with 13 bases between. The CDR3 DNA reads as TGTGCCAGCAGCCATTTTGACTCGTACACCGGGGAGCTGTTTTTT. Translating gives CASSHFDSYTGELFF.

Only one count was recorded for this clone. The rearrangement links TRBV15 to TRBJ1-5; TRBD1 agrees at 8 bases. This CDR3 contains 16 residues. The V segment lost 3 bases and the J segment 6 bases; nucleotides outside the gene matches: 10. Germline loops: CDR1 LNHNV, CDR2 YYDKDF (reference sequence). CDR3 loop: CATSSAGRGLSQPQHF. The DNA of the CDR3 is TGTGCCACCAGCAGCGCCGGCAGGGGGCTTAGTCAGCCCCAGCATTTT.

CDR3 in amino acids: CAISESPGLETQYF. The CDR3 DNA follows: TGTGCCATCAGTGAGTCGCCAGGGCTGGAGACCCAGTACTTC. This chain joins TRBV10-3 and TRBJ2-5, with a weak D call TRBD1 (5 bases). The CDR3 loop spans 14 amino acids. Deletions cut 0 bases from V and 5 bases from J, with 10 bases between. Per germline, CDR1 ENHRY and CDR2 SYGVKD.

This chain uses TRBV9 with TRBJ2-1; 9 nucleotides agree with TRBD2. CDR1 and CDR2 from the germline V gene are SGDLS and YYNGEE. J lost 7 bases, V lost 0 bases, and 5 bases had no gene match. This CDR3 contains 15 residues. The CDR3 DNA reads as TGTGCCAGCAGCGTAGAGCTAGCGGGGAGGAATGAGCAGTTCTTC. Its translation: CASSVELAGRNEQFF. Complete variable domain (other parts from reference TRBV9 and TRBJ2-1): DSGVTQTPKHLITATGQRVTLRCSPRSGDLSVYWYQQSLDQGLQFLIQYYNGEERAKGNILERFSAQQFPDLHSELNLSSLELGDSALYFCASSVELAGRNEQFFGPGTRLTVL.

The V and J genes are TRBV14 and TRBJ2-5; the D gene is possibly TRBD1 (6 bases). V was trimmed by 8 bases and J by 8 bases, leaving 21 bases between them. This CDR3 region has 14 residues. The germline V gene encodes CDR1 SGHDN and CDR2 FVKESK. CDR3 loop: CASGLTGVVKTQYF. The CDR3 nucleotides are TGTGCCAGCGGACTGACAGGAGTTGTTAAAACCCAGTACTTC.

This sequence joins TRBV2 and TRBJ2-6, with 8 bases that match TRBD1. Unmatched junction bases numbered 5, after V lost 4 bases and J lost 0 bases. The CDR3 runs to 17 residues. The V gene's germline CDR1 is SNHLY and CDR2 FYNNEI. The CDR3 loop is CASSGDRSISGANVLTF. The CDR3 DNA sequence: TGTGCCAGCAGTGGGGACAGGTCAATCTCTGGGGCCAACGTCCTGACTTTC.

The chain carries TRBV30 and TRBJ2-7; D perhaps matches TRBD2 (6 bases). The CDR3 has 15 amino acids. V was cut by 2 bases and J by 5 bases, with 19 bases left in between. Per the germline V gene, CDR1 is GTSNPN and CDR2 is SVGIG (reference sequence). CDR3 amino acids: CAWSSPGPGEDEQYF. DNA of the CDR3: TGTGCCTGGAGTTCCCCAGGCCCCGGGGAGGACGAGCAGTACTTC.

The chain is built from TRBV10-3 and TRBJ1-1; D is possibly TRBD1 (5 bases). This CDR3 spans 14 amino acids. Between the trimmed V and J ends, which lost 9 bases and 4 bases, there was a span of 18 bases. Germline V lookup: CDR1 ENHRY, CDR2 SYGVKD. CDR3 protein: CAIRVGEVVTEAFF. For the CDR3, the DNA is TGTGCCATTCGGGTGGGGGAGGTGGTCACTGAAGCTTTCTTT.

As to this clone: An end of the junction differs from the germline gene, which may be a read error. The chain links TRBV2 to TRBJ2-1; 7 bases align to TRBD2. CDR1 and CDR2 from the germline V gene are SNHLY and FYNNEI. This CDR3 has 15 amino acids. The CDR3 bases are TGTGCCAGCAGAGAAGCTAGCGGAACCTACAATGAGCAGTTCTTC. Its protein is CASREASGTYNEQFF. Based on the CDR3 plus reference TRBV2 and TRBJ2-1, the full variable domain is EPEVTQTPSHQVTQMGQEVILRCVPISNHLYFYWYRQILGQKVEFLVSFYNNEISEKSEIFDDQFSVERPDGSNFTLKIRSTKLEDSAMYFCASREASGTYNEQFFGPGTRLTVL.